This TCR beta chain was profiled in a study of T cell responses to AZD1222 COVID-19 vaccine. Study results and caveats: Reportedly, close to half of spike-specific TCRs are directed against unmutated variant regions.

Only in-frame clones appear in the TCRdb table, and some are missing; sequencing was by immunoSEQ multiplex PCR. The sample holds some 130,000 clones; roughly nine tenths are singletons and the top ten take around 2.8%. V gave up 6 bases and J gave up 12 bases; unmatched junction bases: 10. CDR3 length: 12 amino acids. For this clone: Its antigen is unknown.

This sequence was found in an adult in good health. The sample was peripheral blood, taken on day 0 of AZD1222 vaccination. The rearrangement joins TRBV12-3 or TRBV12-4 to TRBJ2-7; 8 bases match TRBD1. The CDR3 region has the DNA TGTGCCAGCAGCCCGCCCGGACAGGGAGCGTACTTC. Translating gives CASSPPGQGAYF.